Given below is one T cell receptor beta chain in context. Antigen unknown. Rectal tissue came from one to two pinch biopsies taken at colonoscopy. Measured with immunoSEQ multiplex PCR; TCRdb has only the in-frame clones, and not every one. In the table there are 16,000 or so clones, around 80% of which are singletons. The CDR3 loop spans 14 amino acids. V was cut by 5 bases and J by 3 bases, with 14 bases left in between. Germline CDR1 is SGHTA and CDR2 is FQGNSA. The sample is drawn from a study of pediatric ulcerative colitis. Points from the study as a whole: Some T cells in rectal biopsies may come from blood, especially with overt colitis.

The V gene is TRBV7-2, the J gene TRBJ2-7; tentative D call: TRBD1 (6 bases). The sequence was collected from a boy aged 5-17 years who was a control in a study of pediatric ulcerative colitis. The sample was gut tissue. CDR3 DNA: TGTGCCAGCAGCCTGTCTCAGGGGAGCTACGAGCAGTACTTC. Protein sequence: CASSLSQGSYEQYF.